This TCR beta chain is drawn from a study of human T cells and chemical hapten exposure. Study context: During the roughly 26-week study period, patients had diphenylcyclopropenone applied to the scalp every week. Study results and caveats: No alteration of TCRs above 1 in 1000 frequency was seen with DPC sensitization. PT1 expanded TCR numbers rose with patch test score.

It was the library that attached unique molecular identifiers to individual cDNA molecules. TCRdb analysed the RACE reads with MiXCR anew, one entry per CDR3 protein. The sample contains roughly 260,000 distinct CDR3 sequences, 7.5% to 10% of which appear only once. V gave up 0 bases and J gave up 7 bases, with 16 bases separating them. The CDR3 is 15 residues long. The V gene's germline CDR1 is SGHRS and CDR2 YFSETQ. This clonotype occurred a few times. Its antigen is not known. Time point denoted: pre-sensitization, week 0. The treatment is: therapeutic diphenylcyclopropenone sensitization with weekly scalp DPC.

The clonotype originates from a woman in her thirties or forties with alopecia areata. Some clones in this sample may be carry-over from other donors' samples. The V gene is TRBV5-1, the J gene TRBJ1-1; maybe TRBD1 (6 bases). Sequencing used whole blood, obtained in connection with sensitization to the hapten diphenylcyclopropenone (DPC). CDR3 in DNA: TGCGCCAGCAGCTTGGCCTCAGCCCGAGGGGGTGAAGCTTTCTTT. It specifies CASSLASARGGEAFF.